This entry concerns a single T cell receptor (beta chain). J gave up 6 bases and V 6 bases, and 10 bases lay outside the gene matches. Per the germline V gene, CDR1 is SEHNR and CDR2 is FQNEAQ (reference sequence). The CDR3 spans 14 residues. This sample was included in a study of T-cell memory formation after mild COVID-19. TCRdb itself ran the 5' RACE reads through MiXCR, one entry per CDR3 protein. The sample yields around 410,000 distinct CDR3 sequences, less than 25% seen once. The chain combines TRBV7-9 with TRBJ2-7; 8 positions match TRBD2. Sequenced material: PBMCs or a T cell subset sorted from them (not recorded which). The sequence derives from an adult woman who had mild COVID-19 (a few samples of this study predate the infection). Cell type and time point are not known. Written as DNA, the CDR3 is TGTGCCAGCAGTGGGGGGGTAGCGGGGTCCGAGCAGTACTTC. It encodes CASSGGVAGSEQYF.